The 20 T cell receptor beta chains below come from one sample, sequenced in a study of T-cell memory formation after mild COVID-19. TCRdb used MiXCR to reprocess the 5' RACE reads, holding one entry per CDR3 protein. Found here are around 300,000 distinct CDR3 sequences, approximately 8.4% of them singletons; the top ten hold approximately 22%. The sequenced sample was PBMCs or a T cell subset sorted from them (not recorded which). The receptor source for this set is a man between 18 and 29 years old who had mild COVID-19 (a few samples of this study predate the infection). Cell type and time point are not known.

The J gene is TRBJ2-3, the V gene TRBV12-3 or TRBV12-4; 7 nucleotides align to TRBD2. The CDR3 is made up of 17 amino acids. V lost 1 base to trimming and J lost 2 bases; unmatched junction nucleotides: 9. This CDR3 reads CASSLVHPGRDTDTQYF. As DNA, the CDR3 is TGTGCCAGCAGTTTAGTCCACCCTGGGAGGGACACAGATACGCAGTATTTT.

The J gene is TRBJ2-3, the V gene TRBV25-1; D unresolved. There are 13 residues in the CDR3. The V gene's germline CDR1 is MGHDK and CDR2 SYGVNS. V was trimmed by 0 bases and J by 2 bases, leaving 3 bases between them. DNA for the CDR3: TGTGCCAGCAGTGAATATATCACAGATACGCAGTATTTT. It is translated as CASSEYITDTQYF.

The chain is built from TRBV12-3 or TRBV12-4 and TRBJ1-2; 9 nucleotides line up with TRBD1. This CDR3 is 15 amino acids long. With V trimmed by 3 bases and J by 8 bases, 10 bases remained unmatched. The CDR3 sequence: CASSFIQGARGGYTF. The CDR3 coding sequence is TGTGCCAGCAGTTTTATACAGGGGGCCCGAGGAGGCTACACCTTC.

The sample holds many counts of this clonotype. CDR3 nucleotide sequence: TGTGCCAGCAGTGCCCTTATCAGGGCCAATGAGCAGTTCTTC. It specifies CASSALIRANEQFF. This chain uses TRBV6-5 with TRBJ2-1; the D gene is possibly TRBD1 (5 bases). CDR1 is MNHEY, CDR2 SVGAGI, per germline. The V end lost 5 bases, the J end lost 6 bases, and 14 bases lay between the germline ends. This CDR3 contains 14 residues.

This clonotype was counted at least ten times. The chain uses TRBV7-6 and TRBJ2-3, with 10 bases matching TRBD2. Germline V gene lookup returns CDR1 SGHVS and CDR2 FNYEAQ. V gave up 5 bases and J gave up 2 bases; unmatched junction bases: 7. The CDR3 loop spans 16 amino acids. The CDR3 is CASSPVAGGFTDTQYF. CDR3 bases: TGTGCCAGCAGCCCCGTAGCGGGGGGATTCACAGATACGCAGTATTTT.

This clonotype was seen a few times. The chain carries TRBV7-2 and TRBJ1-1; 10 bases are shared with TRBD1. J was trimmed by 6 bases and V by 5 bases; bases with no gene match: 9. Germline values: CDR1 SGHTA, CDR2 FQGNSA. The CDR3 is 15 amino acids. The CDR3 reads CASSVRDRGEAEAFF. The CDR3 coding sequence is TGTGCCAGCAGCGTCCGGGACAGGGGTGAGGCTGAAGCTTTCTTT.

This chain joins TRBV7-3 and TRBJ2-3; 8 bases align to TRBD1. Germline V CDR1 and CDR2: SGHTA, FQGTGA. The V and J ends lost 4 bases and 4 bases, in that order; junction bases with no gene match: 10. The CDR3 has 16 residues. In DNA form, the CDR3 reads TGTGCCAGCAGCTCCAGATGGGACAGGCGACCAGATACGCAGTATTTT. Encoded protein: CASSSRWDRRPDTQYF.

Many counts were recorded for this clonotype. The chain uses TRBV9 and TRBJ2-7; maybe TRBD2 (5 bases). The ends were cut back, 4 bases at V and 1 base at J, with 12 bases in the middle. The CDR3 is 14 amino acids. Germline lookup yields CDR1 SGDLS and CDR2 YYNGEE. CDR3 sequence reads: CASSPQAVSYEQYF. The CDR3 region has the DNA TGTGCCAGCAGCCCCCAAGCGGTATCCTACGAGCAGTACTTC.

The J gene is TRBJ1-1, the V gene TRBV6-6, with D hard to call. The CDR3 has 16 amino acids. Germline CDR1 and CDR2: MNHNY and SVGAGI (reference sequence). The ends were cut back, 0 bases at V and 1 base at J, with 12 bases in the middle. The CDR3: CASSYSWARGNTEAFF. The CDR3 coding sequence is TGTGCCAGCAGTTACTCCTGGGCGCGTGGGAACACTGAAGCTTTCTTT.

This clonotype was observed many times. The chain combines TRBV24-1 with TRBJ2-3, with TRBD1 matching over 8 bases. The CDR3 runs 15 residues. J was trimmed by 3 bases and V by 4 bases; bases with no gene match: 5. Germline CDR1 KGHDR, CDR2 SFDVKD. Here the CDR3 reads CATSDDRGRTDTQYF. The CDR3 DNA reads TGTGCCACCAGTGACGACAGGGGAAGGACAGATACGCAGTATTTT.

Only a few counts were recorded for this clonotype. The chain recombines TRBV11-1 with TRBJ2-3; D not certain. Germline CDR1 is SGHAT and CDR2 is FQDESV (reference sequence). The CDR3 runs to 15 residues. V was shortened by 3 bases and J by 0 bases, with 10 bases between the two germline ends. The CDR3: CASSFEADSTDTQYF. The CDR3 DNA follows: TGTGCCAGCAGCTTTGAGGCGGATAGCACAGATACGCAGTATTTT.

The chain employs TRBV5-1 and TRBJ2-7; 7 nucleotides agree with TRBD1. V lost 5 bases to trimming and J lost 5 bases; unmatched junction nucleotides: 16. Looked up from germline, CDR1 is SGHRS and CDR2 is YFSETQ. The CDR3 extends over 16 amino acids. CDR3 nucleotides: TGCGCCAGCAGACCGCAGACAGGGAAGAATAGGAACGAGCAGTACTTC. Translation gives CASRPQTGKNRNEQYF.

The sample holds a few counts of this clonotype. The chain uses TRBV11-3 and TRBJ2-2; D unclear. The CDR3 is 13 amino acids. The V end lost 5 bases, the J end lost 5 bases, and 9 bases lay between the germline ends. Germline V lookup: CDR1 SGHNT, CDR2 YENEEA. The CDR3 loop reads CASSPPRTGELFF. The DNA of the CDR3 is TGTGCCAGCAGCCCCCCGAGGACCGGGGAGCTGTTTTTT.

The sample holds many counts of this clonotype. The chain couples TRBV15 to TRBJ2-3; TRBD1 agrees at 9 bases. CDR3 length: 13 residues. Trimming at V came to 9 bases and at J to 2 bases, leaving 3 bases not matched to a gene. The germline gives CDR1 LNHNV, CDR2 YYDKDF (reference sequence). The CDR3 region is CATTGGVTDTQYF. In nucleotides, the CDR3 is TGTGCCACAACAGGGGGCGTCACAGATACGCAGTATTTT.

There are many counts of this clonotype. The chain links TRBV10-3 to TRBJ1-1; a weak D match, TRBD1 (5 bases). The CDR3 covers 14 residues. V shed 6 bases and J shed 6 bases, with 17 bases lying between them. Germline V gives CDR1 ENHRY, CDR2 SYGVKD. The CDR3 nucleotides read TGTGCCATCAGCCCAGTCGGGGGGGACTCTGAAGCTTTCTTT. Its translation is CAISPVGGDSEAFF.

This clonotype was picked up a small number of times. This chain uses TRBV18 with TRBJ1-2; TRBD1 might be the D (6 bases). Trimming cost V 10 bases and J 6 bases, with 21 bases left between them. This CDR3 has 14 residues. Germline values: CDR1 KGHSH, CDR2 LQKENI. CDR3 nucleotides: TGTGCCACTGGGAGTCAGGGACATGGTAATGGCTACACCTTC. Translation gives CATGSQGHGNGYTF.

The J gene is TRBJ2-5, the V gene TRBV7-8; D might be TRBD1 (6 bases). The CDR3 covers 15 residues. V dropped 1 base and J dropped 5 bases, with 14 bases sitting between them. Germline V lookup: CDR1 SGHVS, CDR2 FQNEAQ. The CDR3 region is CASSLVGRGAETQYF. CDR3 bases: TGTGCCAGCAGCTTAGTTGGCAGGGGAGCCGAGACCCAGTACTTC.

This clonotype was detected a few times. CDR3 DNA: TGTGCCAGCAGCCAGGCCCGCAATGAGCAGTTCTTC. It translates to CASSQARNEQFF. V gene TRBV3-1 combines with J gene TRBJ2-1, with D unresolved. CDR1 is LGHDT and CDR2 is YNNKEL in the germline V gene (reference sequence). CDR3 size: 12 residues. V shed 3 bases and J shed 6 bases, with 6 bases lying between them.

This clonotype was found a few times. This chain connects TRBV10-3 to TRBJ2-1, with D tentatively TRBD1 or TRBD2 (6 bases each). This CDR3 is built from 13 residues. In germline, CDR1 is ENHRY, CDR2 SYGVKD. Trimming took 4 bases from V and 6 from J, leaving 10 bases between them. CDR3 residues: CAISGGTLNEQFF. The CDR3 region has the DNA TGTGCCATCAGTGGCGGGACACTCAATGAGCAGTTCTTC.

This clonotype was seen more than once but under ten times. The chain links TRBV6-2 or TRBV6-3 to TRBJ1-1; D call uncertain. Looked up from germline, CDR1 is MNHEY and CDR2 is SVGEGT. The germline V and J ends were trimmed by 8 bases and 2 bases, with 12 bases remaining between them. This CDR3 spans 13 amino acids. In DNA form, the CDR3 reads TGTGCCAGCTGGGCCCCCAAAAACACTGAAGCTTTCTTT. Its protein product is CASWAPKNTEAFF.